This T cell receptor (beta chain) was profiled in a study of T cells after posttransplantation cyclophosphamide. General study results and limits: Skin or GI-infiltrating T cells shared few TRB sequences with blood.

A marrow graft followed busulfan-fludarabine conditioning, with cyclophosphamide on days +3 and +4. This clone was counted ten times or more. Its specificity is unknown. This table comes from immunoSEQ multiplex PCR, and its TCRdb copy is limited to in-frame clones, with some not included. The sample shows roughly 8,000 clones, none of them appearing just once. There are 14 residues in the CDR3. Germline V gene sequence: CDR1 SGHVS, CDR2 FQNEAQ. Trimming at V came to 1 base and at J to 9 bases, leaving 7 bases not matched to a gene. The material was PBMCs, obtained 94 days after allogeneic stem cell transplant with posttransplant cyclophosphamide. The TCR was taken from a female patient aged 55-70 years who received an allogeneic stem cell transplant from an unrelated donor, was CMV-positive, and had acute GVHD only. Some of these T cells may belong to the graft donor. The V and J genes are TRBV7-8 and TRBJ2-7; 9 bases agree with TRBD2. The CDR3 sequence is CASSLGTSAGTQYF. The DNA of the CDR3 is TGTGCCAGCAGCTTAGGGACTAGCGCGGGAACGCAGTACTTC.